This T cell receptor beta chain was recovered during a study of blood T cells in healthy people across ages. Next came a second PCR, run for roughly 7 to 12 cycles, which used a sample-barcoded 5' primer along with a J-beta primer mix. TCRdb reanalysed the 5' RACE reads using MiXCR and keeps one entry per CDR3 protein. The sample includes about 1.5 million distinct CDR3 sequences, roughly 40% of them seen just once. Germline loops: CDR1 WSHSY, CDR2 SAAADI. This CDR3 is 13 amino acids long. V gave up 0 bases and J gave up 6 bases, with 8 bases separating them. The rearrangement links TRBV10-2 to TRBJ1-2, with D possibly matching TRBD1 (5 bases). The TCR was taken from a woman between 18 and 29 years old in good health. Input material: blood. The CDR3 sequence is CASSESRGNGYTF. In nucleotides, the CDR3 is TGCGCCAGCAGTGAGTCGCGGGGGAATGGCTACACCTTC.